Given below is one T cell receptor beta chain in context. Other DNA sequences in this specimen translate into the identical CDR3. The assay was immunoSEQ multiplex PCR, and TCRdb's table has in-frame clones only and misses some. Of over 2 million clones listed, 92% are singletons. These data are taken from a study of shared clonotypes between healthy human individuals. This CDR3 comprises 15 residues. V dropped 3 bases and J dropped 1; count of bases not matched to a gene: 1. CDR1 and CDR2 (germline): KGHSH, LQKENI. The rearrangement joins TRBV18 to TRBJ2-3; the match to TRBD1 covers 10 bases. The sample taken for sequencing was naive CD4+ T cells from PBMCs. As to subset: CD45RA+ positively selected. This TCR was recovered from a young man in good health. Some clones in this sample may be carry-over from other donors' samples. The CDR3 here is CASSPGQGRTDTQYF. The DNA for the CDR3 is TGTGCCAGCTCACCGGGACAGGGGCGCACAGATACGCAGTATTTT.